A selection of T cell receptor beta chains follows, all from one sample in a study of human T cells and chemical hapten exposure. One entry per CDR3 protein results from TCRdb running MiXCR on the RACE reads. Seen here are just over 80,000 distinct CDR3 sequences, over 8.5% observed once, and the top ten hold around 4.2%. Source: whole blood, taken in connection with sensitization to the hapten diphenylcyclopropenone (DPC). These receptors were obtained from a woman aged 45-65 years with alopecia areata. Some clones in this sample may be carry-over from other donors' samples. CDR3s include the opening cysteine and the closing phenylalanine or tryptophan. D genes are given only for firm matches. Expanded clones get a size class; other rows say once, few or many, or leave the size out.

j_call v_call clone_size d_call cdr3_length cdr3_nt cdr3_aa
TRBJ1-1 TRBV29-1 few - 12 TGCACCGGAGGGGAGGGGAACACTGAAGCTTTCTTT CTGGEGNTEAFF
TRBJ2-1 TRBV7-6 - - 14 TGTGCCAGCAGCTTATGGGGGACGGGCGATGAGCAGTTCTTC CASSLWGTGDEQFF
TRBJ1-2 TRBV5-6 - - 14 TGTGCCAGCACACCCCGTGGATCTCCGCGGGGCTACACCTTC CASTPRGSPRGYTF
TRBJ1-2 TRBV3-1 many - 16 TGTGCCAGCAGCCAAGAGTGGGGCAGGGCGTACTATGGCTACACCTTC CASSQEWGRAYYGYTF
TRBJ2-1 TRBV6-4 many TRBD2 18 TGTGCCAGCAGTGTTCTAGCGGGGGGCTCGAGCTCCTACAATGAGCAGTTCTTC CASSVLAGGSSSYNEQFF
TRBJ2-5 TRBV14 few - 14 TGTGCCAGCAGCCAAGATGGCCTAGCGAAGACCCAGTACTTC CASSQDGLAKTQYF
TRBJ2-7 TRBV29-1 many TRBD1 13 TGCAGCGTTGAAAGTCGACAGGGCTACGAGCAGTACTTC CSVESRQGYEQYF
TRBJ1-1 TRBV29-1 few - 14 TGCAGCGTTGAAAAAGTTTCCGGTACCACTGAAGCTTTCTTT CSVEKVSGTTEAFF
TRBJ1-6 TRBV29-1 many - 14 TGCAGCGTTGAATCGACATCCACCAATTCACCCCTCCACTTT CSVESTSTNSPLHF
TRBJ2-7 TRBV18 - TRBD2 14 TGTGCCAGCTCATCCCGCCGGGGGGCCTACGAGCAGTACTTC CASSSRRGAYEQYF
TRBJ2-5 TRBV20-1 few - 13 TGCAGTGCTAGGCAGGGGAGCCAAGAGACCCAGTACTTC CSARQGSQETQYF
TRBJ1-1 TRBV12-3/TRBV12-4 many - 13 TGTGCCAGCAGTTTGAAAGCGGACACTGAAGCTTTCTTT CASSLKADTEAFF
TRBJ1-5 TRBV28 - - 12 TGTGCCAGCGGGACTAGCAATCAGCCCCAGCATTTT CASGTSNQPQHF
TRBJ2-3 TRBV12-5 few - 16 TGTGCTAGTGCCCCGAGGGCAGGGGCCCCCAGGATTGGGCAGTATTTT CASAPRAGAPRIGQYF
TRBJ2-3 TRBV7-2 few - 16 TGTGCCAGCAGCTTAAGGGCCAGGGGCGTAACAGATACGCAGTATTTT CASSLRARGVTDTQYF
TRBJ2-7 TRBV29-1 - - 14 TGCAGCGTTGCCGGGCAGGCTCGACAAAACGAGCAGTACTTC CSVAGQARQNEQYF
TRBJ2-1 TRBV6-2/TRBV6-3 many - 11 TGTGCCAGCAGTAATTACAATGAGCAGTTCTTC CASSNYNEQFF
TRBJ1-3 TRBV20-1 - - 14 TGCAGTGCTAGACCACCAGGGTATGGAAACACCATATATTTT CSARPPGYGNTIYF
TRBJ2-7 TRBV11-1 many TRBD1 12 TGTGCCAGCAGCTTGACAGGGTACGAGCAGTACTTC CASSLTGYEQYF
TRBJ2-3 TRBV6-2/TRBV6-3 many - 15 TGTGCCAGCAGTTTCGCGGACACCCGAGAAGATACGCAGTATTTT CASSFADTREDTQYF
TRBJ1-2 TRBV11-2 few TRBD1 16 TGTGCCAGCAGTACCCGTGCCGGGACAGGGACGAAGGGCTACACCTTC CASSTRAGTGTKGYTF
TRBJ1-4 TRBV20-1 - - 15 TGCAGTGCTAGAGTTCTAACAGGAAGCCATGAAAAACTGTTTTTT CSARVLTGSHEKLFF
TRBJ2-2 TRBV9 few TRBD2 16 TGTGCCAGCAGCGTTGGGGATAGCGGGGCCCCCGGGGAGCTGTTTTTT CASSVGDSGAPGELFF
TRBJ2-3 TRBV24-1 - TRBD1 17 TGTGCCACCAGTGACATATCCGGACAGGGGATCACAGATACGCAGTATTTT CATSDISGQGITDTQYF
TRBJ1-1 TRBV7-9 many - 13 TGTGCCAGCAGCATCGCTCTGGGCGTTGAAGCTTTCTTT CASSIALGVEAFF
TRBJ2-1 TRBV7-2 few - 16 TGTGCCAGCAGTCCGGGTTCGTCGGGGACATACAATGAGCAGTTCTTC CASSPGSSGTYNEQFF
TRBJ1-4 TRBV27 - TRBD1 16 TGTGCCAGCAAACCTCAACCGGGACAGAACAATGAAAAACTGTTTTTT CASKPQPGQNNEKLFF
TRBJ2-1 TRBV6-6 - - 15 TGTGCCAGCAGTGGGCGGGACGGCGATTACAATGAGCAGTTCTTC CASSGRDGDYNEQFF
TRBJ2-4 TRBV10-1 - TRBD1 11 TGCGCCAGCAGTAAAGGACAGGGGCAGTACTTC CASSKGQGQYF
TRBJ1-1 TRBV7-3 many - 14 TGTGCCAGCAGCTCCACCCCCGGGTCCACTGAAGCTTTCTTT CASSSTPGSTEAFF
TRBJ1-5 TRBV7-3 many - 13 TGTGCCAGCAGCACCGCTAGCAATCAGCCCCAGCATTTT CASSTASNQPQHF
TRBJ2-5 TRBV14 few - 13 TGTGCCAGCAGCCGGGGACTGACGGAGACCCAGTACTTC CASSRGLTETQYF
TRBJ1-2 TRBV29-1 many TRBD1 15 TGCAGCGTTGATGACCTCGAACAGGGGGCCTATGGCTACACCTTC CSVDDLEQGAYGYTF
TRBJ1-5 TRBV20-1 many - 11 TGCAGTGCCAAAACCGGGGGGTCCCAGCATTTT CSAKTGGSQHF
TRBJ1-5 TRBV6-2/TRBV6-3 - TRBD1 17 TGTGCCAGCAGTTTTGATACCAGGGGGCCCTTAGGTCAGCCCCAGCATTTT CASSFDTRGPLGQPQHF
TRBJ2-5 TRBV5-1 many TRBD1 16 TGCGCCAGCAGTCCGTTCGGACAGGGGGCTGGGGAGACCCAGTACTTC CASSPFGQGAGETQYF
TRBJ2-5 TRBV2 - - 14 TGTGCCAGCAGTGAAGCTAGGGGTAAAGAGACCCAGTACTTC CASSEARGKETQYF
TRBJ2-3 TRBV28 few TRBD2 16 TGTGCCAGCAGTTCGACTAGCGGGTCCCCGGGTAATACGCAGTATTTT CASSSTSGSPGNTQYF
TRBJ1-1 TRBV9 - - 14 TGTGCCAGCAGCGTCGGACCCACGGTCCCTGAAGCTTTCTTT CASSVGPTVPEAFF